A selection of T cell receptor beta chains follows, all from one sample in a study of shared clonotypes between healthy human individuals. Profiling relied on immunoSEQ multiplex PCR, and the TCRdb table lists in-frame clones only, not all of them. The sample yields over 400,000 clones, roughly 95% seen once. Sequencing was done on a sample of naive CD4+ T cells sorted from blood. The receptors were sampled from a woman aged 30 to 39 in good health. Each CDR3 is given with its conserved first and last residue. Fields, in order: D gene, clone size, V gene, J gene, CDR3 protein, CDR3 DNA. The D gene is left open where the match is weak. Clone size is not always given. Where it is, it says once, few, many or a class for expanded clones.

d_gene: -
abundance: -
v_gene: TRBV6-6
j_gene: TRBJ2-5
CDR3aa: CASSPGGWETQYF
CDR3nt: TGTGCCAGCAGCCCCGGAGGGTGGGAGACCCAGTACTTC

d_gene: -
abundance: -
v_gene: TRBV28
j_gene: TRBJ2-2
CDR3aa: CASSLQMGELFF
CDR3nt: TGTGCCAGCAGTCTCCAGATGGGGGAGCTGTTTTTT

d_gene: TRBD1
abundance: -
v_gene: TRBV28
j_gene: TRBJ1-3
CDR3aa: CASSPSGDSDLTIYF
CDR3nt: TGTGCCAGCAGTCCCTCCGGGGACAGTGATCTCACCATATATTTT

d_gene: -
abundance: -
v_gene: TRBV5-1
j_gene: TRBJ1-1
CDR3aa: CASSLEETSGRAFF
CDR3nt: TGCGCCAGCAGCTTGGAAGAGACCTCAGGGCGAGCTTTCTTT

d_gene: TRBD1
abundance: -
v_gene: TRBV2
j_gene: TRBJ2-3
CDR3aa: CASRKQGYTDTQYF
CDR3nt: TGTGCCAGCAGGAAACAGGGGTACACAGATACGCAGTATTTT

d_gene: -
abundance: -
v_gene: TRBV7-2
j_gene: TRBJ1-2
CDR3aa: CASSLGQWGGYGYTF
CDR3nt: TGTGCCAGCAGCCTCGGACAGTGGGGGGGGTATGGCTACACCTTC

d_gene: -
abundance: -
v_gene: TRBV4-2
j_gene: TRBJ2-3
CDR3aa: CASSQGRAGRTDTQYF
CDR3nt: TGTGCCAGCAGCCAAGGGAGGGCTGGCCGCACAGATACGCAGTATTTT

d_gene: TRBD2
abundance: -
v_gene: TRBV7-9
j_gene: TRBJ2-5
CDR3aa: CASSFWSAPGLAGGETQYF
CDR3nt: TGTGCCAGCAGCTTCTGGTCAGCACCGGGACTAGCGGGAGGGGAGACCCAGTACTTC

d_gene: -
abundance: -
v_gene: TRBV28
j_gene: TRBJ1-2
CDR3aa: CATGWKGSGYTF
CDR3nt: TGTGCCACGGGATGGAAGGGTAGTGGCTACACCTTC

d_gene: TRBD2
abundance: -
v_gene: TRBV11-2
j_gene: TRBJ2-2
CDR3aa: CASSPGLAGAGELFF
CDR3nt: TGTGCCAGCAGCCCTGGACTAGCGGGAGCCGGGGAGCTGTTTTTT

d_gene: -
abundance: -
v_gene: TRBV18
j_gene: TRBJ2-7
CDR3aa: CASSPARNSYEQYF
CDR3nt: TGTGCCAGCTCACCTGCAAGGAACTCCTACGAGCAGTACTTC

d_gene: -
abundance: -
v_gene: TRBV6-5
j_gene: TRBJ2-5
CDR3aa: CASRTGLGETQYF
CDR3nt: TGTGCCAGCAGGACGGGACTCGGGGAGACCCAGTACTTC

d_gene: -
abundance: -
v_gene: TRBV5-4
j_gene: TRBJ2-1
CDR3aa: CASSPARDAYNEQFF
CDR3nt: TGTGCCAGCAGCCCCGCCCGGGACGCCTACAATGAGCAGTTCTTC

d_gene: -
abundance: -
v_gene: TRBV29-1
j_gene: TRBJ2-7
CDR3aa: CSASGKSDGAYEQYF
CDR3nt: TGCAGCGCGTCCGGGAAATCTGATGGGGCCTACGAGCAGTACTTC

d_gene: -
abundance: -
v_gene: TRBV28
j_gene: TRBJ2-3
CDR3aa: CASIHPSGSTDTQYF
CDR3nt: TGTGCCAGCATACACCCCAGCGGGAGCACAGATACGCAGTATTTT

d_gene: TRBD2
abundance: -
v_gene: TRBV27
j_gene: TRBJ2-3
CDR3aa: CASSLGGRAMDTQYF
CDR3nt: TGTGCCAGCAGTTTGGGCGGGAGGGCCATGGATACGCAGTATTTT

d_gene: -
abundance: -
v_gene: TRBV7-9
j_gene: TRBJ2-5
CDR3aa: CASSLKGPRGLETQYF
CDR3nt: TGTGCCAGCAGCCTAAAAGGACCCCGGGGGCTGGAGACCCAGTACTTC

d_gene: -
abundance: -
v_gene: TRBV19
j_gene: TRBJ2-3
CDR3aa: CASGDSGAPGDTQYF
CDR3nt: TGTGCCAGTGGAGATAGCGGAGCCCCCGGAGATACGCAGTATTTT

d_gene: -
abundance: -
v_gene: TRBV28
j_gene: TRBJ1-1
CDR3aa: CASSLDPNTEAFF
CDR3nt: TGTGCCAGCAGTTTAGACCCGAACACTGAAGCTTTCTTT

d_gene: -
abundance: -
v_gene: TRBV29-1
j_gene: TRBJ1-2
CDR3aa: CSALQGWDYGYTF
CDR3nt: TGCAGCGCATTACAGGGTTGGGACTATGGCTACACCTTC

d_gene: -
abundance: -
v_gene: TRBV19
j_gene: TRBJ2-7
CDR3aa: CASNEGVSAYEQYF
CDR3nt: TGTGCCAGTAATGAAGGGGTTTCGGCCTACGAGCAGTACTTC

d_gene: TRBD1
abundance: -
v_gene: TRBV7-9
j_gene: TRBJ2-7
CDR3aa: CASRPGQGSYEQYF
CDR3nt: TGTGCCAGCAGACCGGGACAGGGGAGCTACGAGCAGTACTTC

d_gene: -
abundance: -
v_gene: TRBV29-1
j_gene: TRBJ2-7
CDR3aa: CSVGVGPEQYF
CDR3nt: TGCAGCGTTGGGGTAGGGCCGGAGCAGTACTTC

d_gene: -
abundance: -
v_gene: TRBV10-3
j_gene: TRBJ1-1
CDR3aa: CAIRTGTLYTEAFF
CDR3nt: TGTGCCATCAGAACCGGGACCTTGTACACTGAAGCTTTCTTT

d_gene: -
abundance: -
v_gene: TRBV19
j_gene: TRBJ1-1
CDR3aa: CASSINSNTEAFF
CDR3nt: TGTGCCAGTAGTATTAACAGCAACACTGAAGCTTTCTTT

d_gene: TRBD1
abundance: -
v_gene: TRBV5-1
j_gene: TRBJ2-7
CDR3aa: CASSSDREGAYEQYF
CDR3nt: TGCGCCAGCAGCTCCGACAGGGAAGGGGCCTACGAGCAGTACTTC

d_gene: TRBD1
abundance: -
v_gene: TRBV5-1
j_gene: TRBJ1-2
CDR3aa: CASSTQGAKEGYTF
CDR3nt: TGCGCCAGCAGCACACAGGGGGCCAAGGAAGGCTACACCTTC

d_gene: -
abundance: -
v_gene: TRBV4-2
j_gene: TRBJ2-7
CDR3aa: CASSQDLREQYF
CDR3nt: TGTGCCAGCAGCCAAGACCTAAGGGAGCAGTACTTC

d_gene: TRBD1
abundance: -
v_gene: TRBV28
j_gene: TRBJ1-2
CDR3aa: CASSLPRGQGYTF
CDR3nt: TGTGCCAGCAGTTTACCCAGGGGGCAAGGCTACACCTTC

d_gene: -
abundance: -
v_gene: TRBV7-2
j_gene: TRBJ2-7
CDR3aa: CASSYDGGALDEQYF
CDR3nt: TGTGCCAGCAGCTACGATGGGGGGGCTCTGGACGAGCAGTACTTC

d_gene: TRBD1
abundance: -
v_gene: TRBV28
j_gene: TRBJ2-7
CDR3aa: CASSYRDRGLSYEQYF
CDR3nt: TGTGCCAGCAGTTACCGAGACAGGGGGCTCTCCTACGAGCAGTACTTC

d_gene: -
abundance: -
v_gene: TRBV25-1
j_gene: TRBJ2-5
CDR3aa: CASSEYGREQETQYF
CDR3nt: TGTGCCAGCAGTGAATATGGGAGAGAACAAGAGACCCAGTACTTC

d_gene: TRBD2
abundance: -
v_gene: TRBV2
j_gene: TRBJ2-2
CDR3aa: CASSVAGVVTGELFF
CDR3nt: TGTGCCAGCAGTGTGGCGGGAGTCGTCACCGGGGAGCTGTTTTTT

d_gene: -
abundance: -
v_gene: TRBV6-1
j_gene: TRBJ1-2
CDR3aa: CASSEGDGYTF
CDR3nt: TGTGCCAGCAGTGAAGGGGACGGCTACACCTTC

d_gene: -
abundance: -
v_gene: TRBV19
j_gene: TRBJ2-7
CDR3aa: CASSRNRDGEQYF
CDR3nt: TGTGCCAGTAGTAGGAACAGGGACGGCGAGCAGTACTTC

d_gene: -
abundance: -
v_gene: TRBV28
j_gene: TRBJ1-5
CDR3aa: CASSLVGGEGFSNQPQHF
CDR3nt: TGTGCCAGCAGTTTGGTGGGGGGGGAAGGTTTTAGCAATCAGCCCCAGCATTTT

d_gene: TRBD2
abundance: -
v_gene: TRBV5-1
j_gene: TRBJ2-7
CDR3aa: CASSLGAGGKNEQYF
CDR3nt: TGCGCCAGCAGCTTGGGAGCGGGAGGAAAGAACGAGCAGTACTTC

d_gene: TRBD2
abundance: -
v_gene: TRBV19
j_gene: TRBJ2-7
CDR3aa: CASSLSRGGTQYF
CDR3nt: TGTGCCAGTAGTCTCTCTCGCGGGGGGACGCAGTACTTC

d_gene: -
abundance: -
v_gene: TRBV6-5
j_gene: TRBJ1-2
CDR3aa: CASSLGQFYGYTF
CDR3nt: TGTGCCAGCTCCCTCGGACAGTTCTATGGCTACACCTTC

d_gene: TRBD2
abundance: -
v_gene: TRBV19
j_gene: TRBJ2-7
CDR3aa: CASSALLGGSYEQYF
CDR3nt: TGTGCCAGTAGTGCTCTCCTGGGAGGGTCCTACGAGCAGTACTTC

d_gene: -
abundance: -
v_gene: TRBV7-8
j_gene: TRBJ2-3
CDR3aa: CASRPISRAFTDTQYF
CDR3nt: TGTGCCAGCAGACCAATAAGTCGGGCGTTCACAGATACGCAGTATTTT

d_gene: TRBD1
abundance: -
v_gene: TRBV9
j_gene: TRBJ1-5
CDR3aa: CASSVSGGHQPQHF
CDR3nt: TGTGCCAGCAGCGTGTCAGGGGGGCATCAGCCCCAGCATTTT

d_gene: -
abundance: -
v_gene: TRBV27
j_gene: TRBJ2-3
CDR3aa: CASSFRSPIRGWGSDTQYF
CDR3nt: TGTGCCAGCAGTTTCAGGTCACCGATCCGGGGATGGGGCAGTGATACGCAGTATTTT

d_gene: -
abundance: once
v_gene: TRBV11-2
j_gene: TRBJ2-7
CDR3aa: CASRRDTTGSYEQYF
CDR3nt: TGTGCCAGCAGACGAGACACCACGGGGTCCTACGAGCAGTACTTC

d_gene: TRBD1
abundance: -
v_gene: TRBV7-9
j_gene: TRBJ2-2
CDR3aa: CASSGYRGTGELFF
CDR3nt: TGTGCCAGCAGCGGATACAGGGGAACCGGGGAGCTGTTTTTT